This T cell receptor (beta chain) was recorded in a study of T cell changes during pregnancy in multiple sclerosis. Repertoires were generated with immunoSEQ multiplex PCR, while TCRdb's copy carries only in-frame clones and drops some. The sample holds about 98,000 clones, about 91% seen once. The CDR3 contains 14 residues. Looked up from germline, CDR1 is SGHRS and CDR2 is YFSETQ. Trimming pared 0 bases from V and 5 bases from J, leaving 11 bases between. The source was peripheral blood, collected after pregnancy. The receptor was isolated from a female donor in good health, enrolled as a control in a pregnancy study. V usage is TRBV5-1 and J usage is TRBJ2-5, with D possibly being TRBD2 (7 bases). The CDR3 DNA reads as TGCGCCAGCAGCTTGGTGGGGGGGGCTGAGACCCAGTACTTC. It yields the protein CASSLVGGAETQYF.